This record looks at one T cell receptor beta chain sequence and its context. The source of the sample is a study of T cells in Graves' hyperthyroidism and ophthalmopathy. Per germline, CDR1 SQVTM and CDR2 ANQGSEA. V lost 8 bases to trimming and J lost 3 bases; unmatched junction nucleotides: 6. This CDR3 has 12 residues. The TCR beta CDR3 regions underwent amplification using RNA transcripts as the source. Initially, a first-round RT-PCR of the TCR CDR3 employed the HTBI primer set. A single record per CDR3 protein comes from TCRdb applying MiXCR to the multiplex PCR reads. In the table there are roughly 500,000 distinct CDR3 sequences, about 46% of which are singletons.

V and J are TRBV29-1 and TRBJ2-7; TRBD2 aligns across 8 bases. This sequence originates from an adult woman with Graves' disease, either hyperthyroidism or ophthalmopathy (not recorded which). Sample: peripheral blood or thyroid tissue (not recorded which). CDR3 amino acids: CSLVAGSYEQYF. DNA of the CDR3: TGCAGCTTAGTAGCGGGAAGCTACGAGCAGTACTTC.